Included here is one TCR beta chain sequence, with context. In terms of age and location, participants ranged from about 18 to 100 years and lived in about two dozen US areas. The study assigned cohorts using participant-reported clinical history. Symptom resolution, clearance, or two negative PCRs marked the recovered donors of Cohort 3. The record originates from a study of blood T cell repertoires in COVID-19. Measured with immunoSEQ multiplex PCR; TCRdb has only the in-frame clones, and not every one. The table has hundreds of thousands of clones, around 87% seen once. CDR3 length: 17 residues. V shed 1 base and J 4 bases; nucleotides not matched to a gene: 8. Germline-derived CDR1 and CDR2 are KGHSH and LQKENI.

This receptor was identified in a woman between 45 and 60 years old who had recovered from COVID-19. The sequenced sample consisted of PBMCs or T cells enriched from blood (not recorded which). The gene calls are TRBV18 and TRBJ1-1, with 11 bases that match TRBD1. The DNA of the CDR3 is TGTGCCAGCTCACCACGGGGACAGGGGGATTCGGGCACTGAAGCTTTCTTT. Its translation is CASSPRGQGDSGTEAFF.